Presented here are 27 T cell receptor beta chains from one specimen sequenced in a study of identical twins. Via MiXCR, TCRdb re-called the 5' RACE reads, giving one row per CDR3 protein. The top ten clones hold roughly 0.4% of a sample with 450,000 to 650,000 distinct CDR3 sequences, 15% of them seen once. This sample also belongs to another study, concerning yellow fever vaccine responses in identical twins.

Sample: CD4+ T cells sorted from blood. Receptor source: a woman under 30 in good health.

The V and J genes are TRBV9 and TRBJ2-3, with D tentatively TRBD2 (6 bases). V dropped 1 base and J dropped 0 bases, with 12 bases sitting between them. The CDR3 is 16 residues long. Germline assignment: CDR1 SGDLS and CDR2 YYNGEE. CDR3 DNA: TGTGCCAGCAGCGTAACTCGGGAGATGAGCACAGATACGCAGTATTTT. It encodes CASSVTREMSTDTQYF.

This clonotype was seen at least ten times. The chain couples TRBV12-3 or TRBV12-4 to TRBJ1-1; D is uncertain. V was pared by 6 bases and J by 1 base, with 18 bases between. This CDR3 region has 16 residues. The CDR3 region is CASSWTGKGRNTEAFF. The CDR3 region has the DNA TGTGCCAGCAGCTGGACCGGGAAGGGAAGGAACACTGAAGCTTTCTTT.

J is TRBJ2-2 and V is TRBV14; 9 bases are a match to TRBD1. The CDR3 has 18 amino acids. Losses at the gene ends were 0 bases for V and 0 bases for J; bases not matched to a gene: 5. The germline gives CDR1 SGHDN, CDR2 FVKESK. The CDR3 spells CASSQDLTGGANTGELFF. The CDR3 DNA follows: TGTGCCAGCAGCCAAGATCTAACAGGGGGCGCGAACACCGGGGAGCTGTTTTTT.

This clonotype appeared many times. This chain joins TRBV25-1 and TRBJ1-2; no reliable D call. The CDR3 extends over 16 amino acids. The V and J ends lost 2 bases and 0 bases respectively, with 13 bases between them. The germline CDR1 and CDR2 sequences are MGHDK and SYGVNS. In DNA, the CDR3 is TGTGCCAGCAGTGAAAAGGGTTCCTGGCCTAACTATGGCTACACCTTC. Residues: CASSEKGSWPNYGYTF.

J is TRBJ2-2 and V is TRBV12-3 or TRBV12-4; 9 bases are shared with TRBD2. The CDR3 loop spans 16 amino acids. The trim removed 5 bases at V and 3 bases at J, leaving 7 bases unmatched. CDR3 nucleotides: TGTGCCAGCAGTCGGCGGGGGGGCCTGGACACCGGGGAGCTGTTTTTT. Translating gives CASSRRGGLDTGELFF.

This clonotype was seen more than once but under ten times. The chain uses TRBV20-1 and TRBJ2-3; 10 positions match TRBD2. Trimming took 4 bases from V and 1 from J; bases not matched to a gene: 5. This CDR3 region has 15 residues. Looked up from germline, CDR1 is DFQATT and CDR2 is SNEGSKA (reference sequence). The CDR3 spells CSAIRGTSGTDTQYF. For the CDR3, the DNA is TGCAGTGCTATCCGCGGGACTAGCGGCACAGATACGCAGTATTTT.

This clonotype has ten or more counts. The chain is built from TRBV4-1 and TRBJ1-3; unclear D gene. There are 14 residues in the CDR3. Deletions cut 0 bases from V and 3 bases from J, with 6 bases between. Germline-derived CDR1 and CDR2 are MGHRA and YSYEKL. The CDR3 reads CASSQEVIGNTIYF. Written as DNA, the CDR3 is TGCGCCAGCAGCCAAGAGGTAATTGGAAACACCATATATTTT.

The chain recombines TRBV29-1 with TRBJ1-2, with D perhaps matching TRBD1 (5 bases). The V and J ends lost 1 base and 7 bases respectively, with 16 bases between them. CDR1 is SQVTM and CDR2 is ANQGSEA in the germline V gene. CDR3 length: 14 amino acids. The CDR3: CSVEVGGRSSGYTF. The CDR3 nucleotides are TGCAGCGTTGAAGTTGGGGGGAGAAGTTCTGGCTACACCTTC.

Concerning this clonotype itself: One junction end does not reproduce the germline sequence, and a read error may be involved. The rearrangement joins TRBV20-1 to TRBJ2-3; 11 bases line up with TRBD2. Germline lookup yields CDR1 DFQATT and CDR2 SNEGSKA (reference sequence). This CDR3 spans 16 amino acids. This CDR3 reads CCARVQTSGTTDTQYF. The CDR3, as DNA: TGCTGTGCTAGAGTCCAGACTAGCGGGACAACAGATACGCAGTATTTT.

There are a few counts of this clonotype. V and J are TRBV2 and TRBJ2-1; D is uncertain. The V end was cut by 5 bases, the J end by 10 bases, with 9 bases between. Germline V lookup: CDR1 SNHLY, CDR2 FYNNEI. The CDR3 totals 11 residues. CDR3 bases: TGTGCCAGCAGTCTCCGTAAGGAGCAGTTCTTC. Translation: CASSLRKEQFF.

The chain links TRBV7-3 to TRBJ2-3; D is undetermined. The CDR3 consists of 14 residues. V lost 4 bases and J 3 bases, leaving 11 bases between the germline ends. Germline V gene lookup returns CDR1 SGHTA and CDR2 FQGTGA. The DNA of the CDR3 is TGTGCCAGCAGCTCCTCCGGGCAAACAGATACGCAGTATTTT. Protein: CASSSSGQTDTQYF.

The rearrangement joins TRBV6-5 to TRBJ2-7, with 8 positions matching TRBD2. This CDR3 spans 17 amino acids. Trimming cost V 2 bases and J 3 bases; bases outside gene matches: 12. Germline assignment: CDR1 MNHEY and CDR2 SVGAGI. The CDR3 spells CASSYPTGRGVHYEQYV. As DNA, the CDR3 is TGTGCCAGCAGTTACCCAACGGGGCGGGGGGTTCACTACGAGCAGTACGTC.

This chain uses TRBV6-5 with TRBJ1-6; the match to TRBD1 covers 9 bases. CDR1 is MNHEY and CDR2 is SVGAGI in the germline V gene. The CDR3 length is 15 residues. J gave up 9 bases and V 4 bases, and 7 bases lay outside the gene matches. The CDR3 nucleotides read TGTGCCAGCAGTTTGGAACAGGGGGCCTTTTCACCCCTCCACTTT. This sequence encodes CASSLEQGAFSPLHF.

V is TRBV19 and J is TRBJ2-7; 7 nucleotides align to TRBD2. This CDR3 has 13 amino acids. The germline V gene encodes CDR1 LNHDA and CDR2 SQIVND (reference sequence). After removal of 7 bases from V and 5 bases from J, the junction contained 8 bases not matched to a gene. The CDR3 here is CASMGRGSNEQYF. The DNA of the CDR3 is TGTGCCAGTATGGGGAGGGGATCCAACGAGCAGTACTTC.

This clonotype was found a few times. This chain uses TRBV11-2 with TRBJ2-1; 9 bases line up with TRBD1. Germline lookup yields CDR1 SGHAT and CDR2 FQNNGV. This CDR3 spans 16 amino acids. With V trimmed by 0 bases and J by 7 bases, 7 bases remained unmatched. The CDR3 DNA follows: TGTGCCAGCAGCTTAGAGTTGGGACAGGGAAGGAATGAGCAGTTCTTC. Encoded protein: CASSLELGQGRNEQFF.

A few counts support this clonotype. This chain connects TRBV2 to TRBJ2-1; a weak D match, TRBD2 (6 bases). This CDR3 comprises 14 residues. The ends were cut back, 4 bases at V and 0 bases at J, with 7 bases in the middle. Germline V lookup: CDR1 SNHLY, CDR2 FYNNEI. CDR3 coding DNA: TGTGCCAGCAGTGTGGACTACTCCTACAATGAGCAGTTCTTC. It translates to CASSVDYSYNEQFF.

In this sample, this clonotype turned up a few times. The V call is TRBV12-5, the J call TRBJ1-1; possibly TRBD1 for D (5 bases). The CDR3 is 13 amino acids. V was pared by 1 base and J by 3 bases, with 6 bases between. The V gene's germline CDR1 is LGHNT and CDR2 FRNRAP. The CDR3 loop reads CASGLGGDTEAFF. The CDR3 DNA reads TGTGCTAGTGGTTTGGGGGGGGACACTGAAGCTTTCTTT. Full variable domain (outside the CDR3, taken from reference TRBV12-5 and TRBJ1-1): DARVTQTPRHKVTEMGQEVTMRCQPILGHNTVFWYRQTMMQGLELLAYFRNRAPLDDSGMPKDRFSAEMPDATLATLKIQPSEPRDSAVYFCASGLGGDTEAFFGQGTRLTVV.

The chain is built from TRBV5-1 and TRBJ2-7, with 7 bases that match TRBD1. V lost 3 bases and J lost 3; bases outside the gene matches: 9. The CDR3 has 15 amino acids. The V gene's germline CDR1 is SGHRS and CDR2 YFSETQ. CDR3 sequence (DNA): TGCGCCAGCAGCTATACGGGGACAGCTATCTACGAGCAGTACTTC. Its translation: CASSYTGTAIYEQYF.

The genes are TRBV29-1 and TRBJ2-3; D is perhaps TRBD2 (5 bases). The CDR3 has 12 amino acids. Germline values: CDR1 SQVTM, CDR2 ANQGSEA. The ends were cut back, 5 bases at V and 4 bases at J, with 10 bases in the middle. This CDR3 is CSVSEEADTQYF. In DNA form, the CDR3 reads TGCAGCGTTTCGGAGGAGGCAGATACGCAGTATTTT.

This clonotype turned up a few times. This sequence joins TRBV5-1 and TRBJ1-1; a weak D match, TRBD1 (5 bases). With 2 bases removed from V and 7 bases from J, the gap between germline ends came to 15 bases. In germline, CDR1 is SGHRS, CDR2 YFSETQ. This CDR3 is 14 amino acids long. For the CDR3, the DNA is TGCGCCAGCAGCTTAATCCAGGGACCCCTTGAAGCTTTCTTT. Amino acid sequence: CASSLIQGPLEAFF.

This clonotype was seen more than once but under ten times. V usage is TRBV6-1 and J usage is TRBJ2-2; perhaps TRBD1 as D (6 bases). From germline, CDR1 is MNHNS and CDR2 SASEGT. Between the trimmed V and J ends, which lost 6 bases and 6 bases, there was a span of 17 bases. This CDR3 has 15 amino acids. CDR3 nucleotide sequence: TGTGCCAGCAGGTCCCGGGACACCGATCCCGGGGAGCTGTTTTTT. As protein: CASRSRDTDPGELFF.

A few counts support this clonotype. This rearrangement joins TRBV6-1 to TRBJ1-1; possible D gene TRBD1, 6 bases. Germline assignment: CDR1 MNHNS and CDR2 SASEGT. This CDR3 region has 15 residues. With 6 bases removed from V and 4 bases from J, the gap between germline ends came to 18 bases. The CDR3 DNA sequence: TGTGCCAGCAGGACACAGGGCTTAGCGAGCACTGAAGCTTTCTTT. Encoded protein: CASRTQGLASTEAFF.

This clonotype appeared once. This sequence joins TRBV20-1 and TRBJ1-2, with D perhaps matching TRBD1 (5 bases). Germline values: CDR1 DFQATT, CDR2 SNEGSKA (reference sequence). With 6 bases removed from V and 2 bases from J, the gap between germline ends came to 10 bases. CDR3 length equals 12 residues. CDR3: CSAKRGNYGYTF. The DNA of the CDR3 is TGCAGTGCCAAGCGGGGGAACTATGGCTACACCTTC.

CDR3 sequence: CSVEYALGTSGYEQYF. CDR3 nucleotide sequence: TGCAGCGTTGAATATGCCCTAGGGACTAGCGGCTACGAGCAGTACTTC. The gene calls are TRBV29-1 and TRBJ2-7; 11 nucleotides agree with TRBD2. Germline values: CDR1 SQVTM, CDR2 ANQGSEA. The junction had 9 bases not matched to a gene; V was cut back by 2 bases and J by 3 bases. The CDR3 covers 16 residues.

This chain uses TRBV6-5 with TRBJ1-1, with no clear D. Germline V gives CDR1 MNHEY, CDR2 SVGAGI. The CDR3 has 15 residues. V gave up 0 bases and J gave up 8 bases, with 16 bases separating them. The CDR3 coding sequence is TGTGCCAGCAGTTACTCGAGCTCGGGGTTTATCGAAGCTTTCTTT. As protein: CASSYSSSGFIEAFF.

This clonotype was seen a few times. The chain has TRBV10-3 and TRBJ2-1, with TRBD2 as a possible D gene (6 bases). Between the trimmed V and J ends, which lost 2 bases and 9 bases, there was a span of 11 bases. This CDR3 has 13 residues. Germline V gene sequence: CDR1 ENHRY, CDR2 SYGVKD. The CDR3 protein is CAISERERVEQFF. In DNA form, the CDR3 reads TGTGCCATCAGTGAGCGGGAGAGGGTTGAGCAGTTCTTC.

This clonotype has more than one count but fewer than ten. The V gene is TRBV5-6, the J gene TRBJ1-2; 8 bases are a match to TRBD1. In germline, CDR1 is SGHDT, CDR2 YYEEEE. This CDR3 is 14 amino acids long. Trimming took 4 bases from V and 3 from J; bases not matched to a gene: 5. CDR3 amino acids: CASSLAGQDYGYTF. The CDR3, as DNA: TGTGCCAGCAGCCTTGCGGGACAGGACTATGGCTACACCTTC.